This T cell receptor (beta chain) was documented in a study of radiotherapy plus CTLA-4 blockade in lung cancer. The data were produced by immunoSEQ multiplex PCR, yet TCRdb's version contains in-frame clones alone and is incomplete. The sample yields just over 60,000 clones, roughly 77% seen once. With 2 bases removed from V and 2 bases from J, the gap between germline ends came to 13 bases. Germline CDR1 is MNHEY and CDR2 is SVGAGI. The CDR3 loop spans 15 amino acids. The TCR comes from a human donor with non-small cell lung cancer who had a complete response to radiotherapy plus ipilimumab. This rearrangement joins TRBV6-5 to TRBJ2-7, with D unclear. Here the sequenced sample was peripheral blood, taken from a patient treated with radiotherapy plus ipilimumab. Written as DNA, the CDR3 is TGTGCCAGCAGTTACAAGCTAACCCCCCCCTACGAGCAGTACTTC. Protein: CASSYKLTPPYEQYF.